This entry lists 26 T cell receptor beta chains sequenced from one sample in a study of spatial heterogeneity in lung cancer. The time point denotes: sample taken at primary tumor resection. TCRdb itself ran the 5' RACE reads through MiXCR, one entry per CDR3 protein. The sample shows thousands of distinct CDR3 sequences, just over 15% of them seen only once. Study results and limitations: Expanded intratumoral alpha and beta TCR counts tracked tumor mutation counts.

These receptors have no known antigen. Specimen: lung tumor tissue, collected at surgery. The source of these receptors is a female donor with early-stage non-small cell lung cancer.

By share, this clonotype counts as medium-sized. The CDR3 protein is CASSLGTHGINEQFF. In DNA, the CDR3 is TGTGCCAGCAGCCTCGGGACCCACGGAATCAATGAGCAGTTCTTC. The rearrangement links TRBV7-2 to TRBJ2-1; D might be TRBD1 or TRBD2, each matching 5 bases. The germline V gene has CDR1 SGHTA and CDR2 FQGNSA. V was cut by 5 bases and J by 6 bases, with 17 bases left in between. The CDR3 is 15 residues long.

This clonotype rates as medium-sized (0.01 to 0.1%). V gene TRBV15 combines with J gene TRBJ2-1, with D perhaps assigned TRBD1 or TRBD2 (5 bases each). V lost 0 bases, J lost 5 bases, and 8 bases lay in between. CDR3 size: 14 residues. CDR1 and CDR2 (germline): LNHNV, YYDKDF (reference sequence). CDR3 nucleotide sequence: TGTGCCACCAGCAGAGATGGGGGTAACAATGAGCAGTTCTTC. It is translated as CATSRDGGNNEQFF.

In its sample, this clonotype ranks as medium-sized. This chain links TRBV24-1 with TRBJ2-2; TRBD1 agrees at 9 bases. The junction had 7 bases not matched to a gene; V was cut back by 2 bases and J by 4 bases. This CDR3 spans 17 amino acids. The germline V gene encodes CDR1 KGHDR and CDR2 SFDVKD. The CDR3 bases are TGTGCCACCAGTGATTCGGCCGGGACAGGGTTCACCGGGGAGCTGTTTTTT. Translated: CATSDSAGTGFTGELFF.

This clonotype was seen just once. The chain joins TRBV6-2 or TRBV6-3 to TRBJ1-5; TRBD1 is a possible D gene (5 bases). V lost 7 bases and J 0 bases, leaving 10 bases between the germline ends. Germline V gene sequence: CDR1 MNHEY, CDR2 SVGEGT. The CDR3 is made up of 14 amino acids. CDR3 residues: CASTQGGSNQPQHF. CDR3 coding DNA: TGTGCCAGCACCCAGGGCGGTAGCAATCAGCCCCAGCATTTT.

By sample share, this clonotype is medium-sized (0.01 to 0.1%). The DNA for the CDR3 is TGTGCCAGCAGCTTCCAAGAGACCCAGTACTTC. It yields the protein CASSFQETQYF. V gene TRBV11-2 combines with J gene TRBJ2-5, with D unresolved. CDR1 SGHAT and CDR2 FQNNGV come from the germline V gene. V was pared by 3 bases and J by 1 base, with 0 bases between. The CDR3 length is 11 residues.

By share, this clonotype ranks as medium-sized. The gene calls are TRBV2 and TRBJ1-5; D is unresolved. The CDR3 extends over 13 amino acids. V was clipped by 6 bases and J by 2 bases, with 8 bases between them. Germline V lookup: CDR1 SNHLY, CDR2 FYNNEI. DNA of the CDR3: TGTGCCAGCAGGGCGCGTGGCAATCAGCCCCAGCATTTT. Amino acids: CASRARGNQPQHF.

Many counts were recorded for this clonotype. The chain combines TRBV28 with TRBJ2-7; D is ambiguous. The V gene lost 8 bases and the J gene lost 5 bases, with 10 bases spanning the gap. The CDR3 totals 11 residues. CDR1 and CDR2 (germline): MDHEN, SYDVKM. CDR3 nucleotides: TGTGCCAGCCTCGACCGGGACGAGCAGTACTTC. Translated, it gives CASLDRDEQYF.

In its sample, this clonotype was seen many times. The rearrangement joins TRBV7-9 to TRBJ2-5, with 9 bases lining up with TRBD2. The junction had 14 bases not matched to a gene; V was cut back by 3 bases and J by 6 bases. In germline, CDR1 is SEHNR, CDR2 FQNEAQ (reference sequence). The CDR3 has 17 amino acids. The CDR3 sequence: CASSFDRLAGGLKTQYF. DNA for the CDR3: TGTGCCAGCAGCTTTGACCGCCTTGCGGGGGGGTTAAAGACCCAGTACTTC.

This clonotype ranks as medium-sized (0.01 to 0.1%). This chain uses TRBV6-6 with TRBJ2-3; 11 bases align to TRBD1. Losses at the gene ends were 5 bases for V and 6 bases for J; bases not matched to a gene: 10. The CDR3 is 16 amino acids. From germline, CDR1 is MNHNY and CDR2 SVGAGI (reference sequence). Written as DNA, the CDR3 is TGTGCCAGCAGTCCAACCGGACAGGGGGCAAGGGATACGCAGTATTTT. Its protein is CASSPTGQGARDTQYF.

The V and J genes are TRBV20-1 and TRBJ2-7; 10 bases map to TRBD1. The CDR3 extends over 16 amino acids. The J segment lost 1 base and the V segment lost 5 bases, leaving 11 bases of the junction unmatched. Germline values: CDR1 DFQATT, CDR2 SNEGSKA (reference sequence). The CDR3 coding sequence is TGCAGTGCTGTTCCGACAGGGGGACAGGGGTCCTACGAGCAGTACTTC. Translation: CSAVPTGGQGSYEQYF.

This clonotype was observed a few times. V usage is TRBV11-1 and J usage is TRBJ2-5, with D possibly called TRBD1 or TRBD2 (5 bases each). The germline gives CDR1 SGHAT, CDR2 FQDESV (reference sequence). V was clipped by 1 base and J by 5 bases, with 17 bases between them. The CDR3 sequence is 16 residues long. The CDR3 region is CASSLVGTSSGETQYF. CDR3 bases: TGTGCCAGCAGCTTAGTTGGGACGAGCAGTGGTGAGACCCAGTACTTC.

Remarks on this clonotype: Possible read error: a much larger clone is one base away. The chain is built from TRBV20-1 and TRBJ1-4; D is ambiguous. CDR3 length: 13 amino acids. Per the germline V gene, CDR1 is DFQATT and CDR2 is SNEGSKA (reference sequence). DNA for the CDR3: TGCCGTGCTCGGACCGCAACTAATGAAAAACTGTTTTTT. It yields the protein CRARTATNEKLFF.

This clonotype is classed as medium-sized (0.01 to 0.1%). CDR3 loop: CASSLVGLVTDTQYF. The CDR3 nucleotides are TGTGCCAGCAGCTTAGTAGGGCTGGTCACAGATACGCAGTATTTT. This chain uses TRBV7-2 with TRBJ2-3; D is uncertain. Germline V gene lookup returns CDR1 SGHTA and CDR2 FQGNSA. CDR3 length: 15 residues. V was clipped by 1 base and J by 2 bases, with 10 bases between them.

CDR3 bases: TGCAGTGCTAGAGCCGGGGCCCTCACTGAAGCTTTCTTT. Protein product: CSARAGALTEAFF. J is TRBJ1-1 and V is TRBV20-1; D possibly corresponds to TRBD1 (5 bases). The CDR3 loop spans 13 amino acids. V lost 1 base, J lost 4 bases, and 10 bases lay in between. Germline V CDR1 and CDR2: DFQATT, SNEGSKA (reference sequence).

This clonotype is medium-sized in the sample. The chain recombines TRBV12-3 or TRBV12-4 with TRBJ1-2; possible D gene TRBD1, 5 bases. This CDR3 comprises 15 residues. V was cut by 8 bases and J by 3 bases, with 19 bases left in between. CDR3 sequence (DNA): TGTGCCAGCGGGGGGGTTCGGGGTTCCGACTATGGCTACACCTTC. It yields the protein CASGGVRGSDYGYTF.

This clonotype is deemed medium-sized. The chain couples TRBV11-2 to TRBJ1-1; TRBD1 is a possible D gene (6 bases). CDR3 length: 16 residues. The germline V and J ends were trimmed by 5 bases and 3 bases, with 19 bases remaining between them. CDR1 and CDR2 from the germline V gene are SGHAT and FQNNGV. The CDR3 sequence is CASSHTDSRMDTEAFF. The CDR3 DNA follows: TGTGCCAGCAGCCATACGGACAGTCGTATGGACACTGAAGCTTTCTTT.

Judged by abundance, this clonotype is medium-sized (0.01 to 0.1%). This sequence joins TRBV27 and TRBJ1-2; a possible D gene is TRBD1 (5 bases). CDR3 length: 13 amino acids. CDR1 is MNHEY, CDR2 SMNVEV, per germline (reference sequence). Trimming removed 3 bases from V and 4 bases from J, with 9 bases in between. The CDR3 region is CASSFQGSYGYTF. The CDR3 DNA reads TGTGCCAGCAGTTTTCAGGGAAGCTATGGCTACACCTTC.

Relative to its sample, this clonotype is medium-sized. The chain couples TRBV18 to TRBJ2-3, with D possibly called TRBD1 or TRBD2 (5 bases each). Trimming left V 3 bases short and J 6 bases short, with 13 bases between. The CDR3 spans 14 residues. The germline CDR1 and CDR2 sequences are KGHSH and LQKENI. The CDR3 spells CASSPGRVRDTQYF. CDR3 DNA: TGTGCCAGCTCACCGGGACGCGTTAGGGATACGCAGTATTTT.

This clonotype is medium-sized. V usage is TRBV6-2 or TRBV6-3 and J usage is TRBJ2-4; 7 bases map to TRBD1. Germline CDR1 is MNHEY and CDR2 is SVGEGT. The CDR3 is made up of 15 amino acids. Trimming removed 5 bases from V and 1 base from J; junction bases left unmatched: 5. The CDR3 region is CASSLQGVAKNIQYF. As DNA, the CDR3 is TGTGCCAGCAGTCTCCAGGGGGTTGCCAAAAACATTCAGTACTTC.

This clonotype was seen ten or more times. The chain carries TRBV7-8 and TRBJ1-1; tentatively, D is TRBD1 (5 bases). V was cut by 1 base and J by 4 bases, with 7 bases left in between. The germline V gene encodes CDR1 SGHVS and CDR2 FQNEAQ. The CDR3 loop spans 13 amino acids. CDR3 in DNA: TGTGCCAGCAGCTTAGAGGGGTTCACTGAAGCTTTCTTT. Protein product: CASSLEGFTEAFF.

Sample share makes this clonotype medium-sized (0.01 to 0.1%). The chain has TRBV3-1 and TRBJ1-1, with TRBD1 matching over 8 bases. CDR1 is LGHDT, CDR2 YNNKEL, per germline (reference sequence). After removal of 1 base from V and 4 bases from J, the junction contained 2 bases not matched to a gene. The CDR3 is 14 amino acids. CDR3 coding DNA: TGTGCCAGCAGCCAAGGGACAGGGAGCACTGAAGCTTTCTTT. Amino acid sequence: CASSQGTGSTEAFF.

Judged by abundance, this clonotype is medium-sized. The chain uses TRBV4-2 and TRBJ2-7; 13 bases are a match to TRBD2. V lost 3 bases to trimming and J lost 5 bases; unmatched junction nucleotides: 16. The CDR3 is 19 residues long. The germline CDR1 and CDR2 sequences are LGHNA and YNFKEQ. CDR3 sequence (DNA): TGTGCCAGCAGCCAGGGCCTGACTAGCGGGGGGCCTAGAGTTGACGAGCAGTACTTC. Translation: CASSQGLTSGGPRVDEQYF.

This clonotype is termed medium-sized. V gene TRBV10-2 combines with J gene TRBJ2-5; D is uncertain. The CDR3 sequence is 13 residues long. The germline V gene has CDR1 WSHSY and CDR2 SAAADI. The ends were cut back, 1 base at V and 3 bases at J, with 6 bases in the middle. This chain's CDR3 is CASSEWAEETQYF. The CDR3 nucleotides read TGCGCCAGCAGTGAGTGGGCAGAAGAGACCCAGTACTTC.

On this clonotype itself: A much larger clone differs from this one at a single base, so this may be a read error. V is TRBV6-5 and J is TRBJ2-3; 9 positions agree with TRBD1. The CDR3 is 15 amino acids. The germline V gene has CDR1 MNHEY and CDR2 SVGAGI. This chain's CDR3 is CVSRRDRASTDTQYF. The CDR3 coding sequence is TGTGTCAGCAGAAGGGACAGGGCCAGCACAGATACGCAGTATTTT.

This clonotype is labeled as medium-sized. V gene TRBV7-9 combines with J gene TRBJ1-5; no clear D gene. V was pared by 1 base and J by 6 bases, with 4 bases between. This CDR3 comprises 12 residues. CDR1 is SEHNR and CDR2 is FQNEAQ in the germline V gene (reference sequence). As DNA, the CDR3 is TGTGCCAGCAGCTTAGGGACTCAGCCCCAGCATTTT. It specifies CASSLGTQPQHF.

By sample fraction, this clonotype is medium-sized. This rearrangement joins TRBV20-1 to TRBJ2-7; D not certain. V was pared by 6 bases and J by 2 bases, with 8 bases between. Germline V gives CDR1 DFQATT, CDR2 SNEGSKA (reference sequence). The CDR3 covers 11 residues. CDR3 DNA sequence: TGCAGTGCAAAGGGCCCCTACGAGCAGTACTTC. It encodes CSAKGPYEQYF.